Below, 12 T cell receptor beta chains from the same sample are listed, as sequenced in a study of blood T cells in healthy people across ages. Next came a second PCR, run for roughly 6 to 11 cycles, which used a sample-barcoded 5' primer along with a J-beta primer mix. Via MiXCR, TCRdb re-called the 5' RACE reads, giving one row per CDR3 protein. The data show hundreds of thousands of distinct CDR3 sequences, with roughly 30% seen just once and 15% held by the top ten. The specimen sequenced was blood. These TCRs come from a woman of 80 years or more in good health.

This clonotype was seen a few times. V gene TRBV12-3 or TRBV12-4 combines with J gene TRBJ2-3, with TRBD2 identical over 13 bases. The length of the CDR3 is 14 residues. Trimming at V came to 1 base and at J to 9 bases, leaving 1 base not matched to a gene. The CDR3 loop reads CASSLGTSGRTQYF. Written as DNA, the CDR3 is TGTGCCAGCAGTTTAGGGACTAGCGGGAGAACGCAGTATTTT.

This clonotype was found many times. The chain joins TRBV6-1 to TRBJ2-6; D is perhaps TRBD1 or TRBD2 (7 bases each). Germline V gene data show CDR1 as MNHNS and CDR2 as SASEGT. V was trimmed by 5 bases and J by 0 bases, leaving 17 bases between them. This CDR3 comprises 18 residues. CDR3 loop: CASSPGGGFSSGANVLTF. DNA for the CDR3: TGTGCCAGCAGTCCAGGGGGGGGGTTTAGCTCTGGGGCCAACGTCCTGACTTTC.

There are a few counts of this clonotype. The CDR3 nucleotides read TGCGCCAGCAGCTTGAGGCAAGAGACCCAGTTCTTC. Protein: CASSLRQETQFF. The rearrangement joins TRBV5-1 to TRBJ2-1; D not resolved. V was pared by 1 base and J by 13 bases, with 12 bases between. From germline, CDR1 is SGHRS and CDR2 YFSETQ. CDR3 length: 12 amino acids. Full variable domain (outside the CDR3, taken from reference TRBV5-1 and TRBJ2-1): KAGVTQTPRYLIKTRGQQVTLSCSPISGHRSVSWYQQTPGQGLQFLFEYFSETQRNKGNFPGRFSGRQFSNSRSEMNVSTLELGDSALYLCASSLRQETQFFGPGTRLTVL.

About this clonotype itself: This may arise from a read error, as a much more abundant clone is one base away. V and J are TRBV20-1 and TRBJ2-1; TRBD2 matches at 12 bases. The DNA end lines up better with TRBJ2-7; the J call may be wrong. The CDR3 loop spans 16 amino acids. Germline V gene sequence: CDR1 DFQATT, CDR2 SNEGSKA (reference sequence). CDR3 sequence reads: CSAGYRTSGVYNEQYF. The CDR3 region has the DNA TGCAGTGCTGGATACCGGACTAGCGGGGTATACAATGAGCAGTACTTC.

This clonotype showed up many times. J is TRBJ1-5 and V is TRBV6-1; D ambiguous. The CDR3 runs 16 residues. V was pared by 0 bases and J by 4 bases, with 13 bases between. Germline lookup yields CDR1 MNHNS and CDR2 SASEGT. The CDR3 DNA sequence: TGTGCCAGCAGTGAAGCGTATAGGAGCCTTAATCAGCCCCAGCATTTT. This encodes CASSEAYRSLNQPQHF.

V and J are TRBV5-1 and TRBJ2-2; D is unclear. Trimming took 1 base from V and 2 from J, leaving 12 bases between them. Germline CDR1 reads SGHRS; CDR2 reads YFSETQ. This CDR3 comprises 16 residues. CDR3 sequence (DNA): TGCGCCAGCAGCTTGCCCTCACTCTTTAACACCGGGGAGCTGTTTTTT. This codes for CASSLPSLFNTGELFF.

This clonotype was seen more than once but under ten times. A much larger clonotype is one base distant, so this may be a read error. The rearrangement links TRBV24-1 to TRBJ2-3; 7 nucleotides align to TRBD1. This CDR3 comprises 15 residues. Germline lookup yields CDR1 KGHDR and CDR2 SFDVKD. This CDR3 is CAASDPGTVEDTQYF. The DNA for the CDR3 is TGTGCCGCCAGTGATCCCGGGACAGTAGAAGATACGCAGTATTTT.

The chain employs TRBV29-1 and TRBJ1-1, with D unclear. V shed 1 base and J shed 10 bases, with 7 bases lying between them. Germline assignment: CDR1 SQVTM and CDR2 ANQGSEA. The CDR3 covers 10 residues. The DNA for the CDR3 is TGCAGCGTTGAAGTACAAGTAGCTTTCTTT. The encoded protein is CSVEVQVAFF.

This clonotype was recorded at least ten times. This chain links TRBV7-2 with TRBJ2-3, with TRBD2 matching 8 bases. The CDR3 contains 15 residues. Losses at the gene ends were 7 bases for V and 1 base for J; bases not matched to a gene: 7. CDR1 SGHTA and CDR2 FQGNSA come from the germline V gene. CDR3 region: CASTVKRGRTDTQYF. In DNA form, the CDR3 reads TGTGCCAGCACCGTAAAGCGGGGGCGCACAGATACGCAGTATTTT.

The chain recombines TRBV29-1 with TRBJ2-5; 7 bases match TRBD2. Germline CDR1 is SQVTM and CDR2 is ANQGSEA. CDR3 length: 12 amino acids. V shed 8 bases and J 0 bases; nucleotides not matched to a gene: 3. The CDR3 bases are TGCAGCTGGGGGGGGGACCAAGAGACCCAGTACTTC. This translates into CSWGGDQETQYF.

Here the CDR3 DNA reads TGTGCCAGCAGCAAAGCCGGACAGGAGGAGACCCAGTACTTC. Its translation is CASSKAGQEETQYF. The chain recombines TRBV21-1 with TRBJ2-7; the D segment call TRBD1 is taken from the table without a DNA check. The J call may be wrong; the DNA end is better matched by TRBJ2-5. TRBV21-1 is flagged as a pseudogene. CDR3 length: 14 amino acids.

V is TRBV20-1 and J is TRBJ2-2; 9 nucleotides align to TRBD2. V trimming: 0 bases; J trimming: 2 bases; junction bases outside the gene matches: 7. The germline V gene encodes CDR1 DFQATT and CDR2 SNEGSKA (reference sequence). There are 17 residues in the CDR3. The CDR3 region is CSARDPAGGINTGELFF. CDR3 DNA: TGCAGTGCTAGAGATCCGGCGGGAGGGATTAACACCGGGGAGCTGTTTTTT.